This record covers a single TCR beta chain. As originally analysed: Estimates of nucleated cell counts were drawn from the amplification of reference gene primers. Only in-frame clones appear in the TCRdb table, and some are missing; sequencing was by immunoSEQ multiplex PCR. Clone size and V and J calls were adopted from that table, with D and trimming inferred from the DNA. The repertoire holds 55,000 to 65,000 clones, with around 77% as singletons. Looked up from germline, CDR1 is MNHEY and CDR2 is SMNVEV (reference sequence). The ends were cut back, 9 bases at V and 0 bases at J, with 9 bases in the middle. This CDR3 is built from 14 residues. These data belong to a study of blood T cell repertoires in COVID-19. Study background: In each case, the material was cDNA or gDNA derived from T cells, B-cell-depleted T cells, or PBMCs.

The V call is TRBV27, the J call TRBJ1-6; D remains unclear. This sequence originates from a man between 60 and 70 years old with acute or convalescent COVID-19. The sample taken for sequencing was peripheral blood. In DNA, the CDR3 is TGTGCCAGTAGCTGGAGCTCCTATAATTCACCCCTCCACTTT. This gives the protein CASSWSSYNSPLHF.